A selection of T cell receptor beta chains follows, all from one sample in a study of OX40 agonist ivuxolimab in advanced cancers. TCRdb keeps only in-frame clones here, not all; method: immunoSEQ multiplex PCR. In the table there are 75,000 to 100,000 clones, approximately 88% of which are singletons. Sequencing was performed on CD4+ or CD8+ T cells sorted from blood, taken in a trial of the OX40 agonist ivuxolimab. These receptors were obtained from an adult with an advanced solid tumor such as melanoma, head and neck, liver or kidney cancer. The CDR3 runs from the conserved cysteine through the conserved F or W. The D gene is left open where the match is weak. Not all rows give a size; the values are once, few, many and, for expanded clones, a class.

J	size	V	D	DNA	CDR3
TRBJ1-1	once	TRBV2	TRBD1	TGTGCCAGCGATGAAACAGGGGGCTGGACTGAAGCTTTCTTT	CASDETGGWTEAFF
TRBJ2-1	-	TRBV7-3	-	TGTGCCAGCAGCCCCGGGTCTAGCGAGGGACATGAGCAGTTCTTC	CASSPGSSEGHEQFF
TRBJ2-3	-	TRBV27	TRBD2	TGTGCCAGCATGATCCGAGCGGGGGCCCGCACAGATACGCAGTATTTT	CASMIRAGARTDTQYF
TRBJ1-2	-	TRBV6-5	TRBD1	TGTGCCAGCTCCGGGACAGGGTCTGGCTACACCTTC	CASSGTGSGYTF
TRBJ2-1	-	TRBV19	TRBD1	TGTGCCAGTAGTATGAGGGGGCAGCAGACCTACAATGAGCAGTTCTTC	CASSMRGQQTYNEQFF
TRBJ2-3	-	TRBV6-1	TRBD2	TGTGCCAGCTGCCCAGCGGGGGGGCGTGCAGATACGCAGTATTTT	CASCPAGGRADTQYF
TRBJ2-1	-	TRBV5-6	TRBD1	TGTGCCAGCCGACAGGGCGGTCCAAACAATGAGCAGTTCTTC	CASRQGGPNNEQFF
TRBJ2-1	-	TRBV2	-	TGTGCCAGCACCAGGGAGAGGGGCGATGAGCAGTTCTTC	CASTRERGDEQFF
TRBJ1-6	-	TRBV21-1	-	TGTGCCAGCAGCCAAGGGCTACACATACATCATAATTCACCCCTCCACTTT	CASSQGLHIHHNSPLHF
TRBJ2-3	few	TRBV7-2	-	TGTGCCAGCACCAGGAGGCCAGATACGCAGTATTTT	CASTRRPDTQYF
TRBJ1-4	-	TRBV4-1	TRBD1	TGCGCCAGCAGCCAAGCCAGGGGGTGGGCTAATGAAAAACTGTTTTTT	CASSQARGWANEKLFF
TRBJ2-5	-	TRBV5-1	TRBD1	TGCGCCAGCAGCTTGGGCAGGGGGCGCGAAGAGACCCAGTACTTC	CASSLGRGREETQYF
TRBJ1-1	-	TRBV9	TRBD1	TGTGCCAGCAGCGTAGCAGGGGGCGCGATCAGGAACACTGAAGCTTTCTTT	CASSVAGGAIRNTEAFF
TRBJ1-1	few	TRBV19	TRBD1	TGTGCCAGTAGTATGAAGGACAGGTACCTCACTGAAGCTTTCTTT	CASSMKDRYLTEAFF
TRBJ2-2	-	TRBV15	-	TGTGCCACCAGCAGAGGGGTCGGGGAGCTGTTTTTT	CATSRGVGELFF
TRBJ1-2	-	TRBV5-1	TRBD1	TGCGCCAGCAGCTTGGTTACAGGGGGCTATGGCTACACCTTC	CASSLVTGGYGYTF
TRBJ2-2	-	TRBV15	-	TGTGCGGCAGCCAGGGACACCGGGGAGCTGTTTTTT	CAAARDTGELFF
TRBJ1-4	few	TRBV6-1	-	TGTGCCAGCCAGACTGGGACGGCTAATGAAAAACTGTTTTTT	CASQTGTANEKLFF
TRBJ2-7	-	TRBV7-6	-	TGTGCCAGCAGCTTTGGGGACTCATCCTACGAGCAGTACTTC	CASSFGDSSYEQYF
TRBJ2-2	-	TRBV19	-	TGTGCCAGTAAGGCCCCCCTGTGGAGGGCGGACACCGGGGAGCTGTTTTTT	CASKAPLWRADTGELFF
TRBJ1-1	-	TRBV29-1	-	TGCAGCGTTCGGGGAGGACTGAACACTGAAGCTTTCTTT	CSVRGGLNTEAFF
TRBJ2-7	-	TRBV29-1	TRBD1	TGCAGCGCTATGGACAGGGGGGCATTCGAGCAGTACTTC	CSAMDRGAFEQYF
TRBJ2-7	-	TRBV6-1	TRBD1	TGTGCCAGCACACCGGGGACAGGGGGCGAGCAGTACTTC	CASTPGTGGEQYF
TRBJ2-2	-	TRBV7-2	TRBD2	TGTGCCAGCAGCTTAACTAGCGGGGGTTGGGCCGGGGAGCTGTTTTTT	CASSLTSGGWAGELFF
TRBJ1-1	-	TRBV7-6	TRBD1	TGTGCCAGCAGCTTAGCTCCAGGGGGTAGGGGGAACACTGAAGCTTTCTTT	CASSLAPGGRGNTEAFF
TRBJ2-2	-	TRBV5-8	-	TGTGCCAGCAGCCGGCGGGGAGCCGACACCGGGGAGCTGTTTTTT	CASSRRGADTGELFF
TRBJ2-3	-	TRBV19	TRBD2	TGTGCCTCCCCTACGGGGGGTAGCACAGATACGCAGTATTTT	CASPTGGSTDTQYF
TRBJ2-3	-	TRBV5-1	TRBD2	TGCGCCAGCAGCCCACGGACTAGCGGGGGTTTCAACACAGATACGCAGTATTTT	CASSPRTSGGFNTDTQYF
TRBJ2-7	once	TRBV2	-	TGTGCCAGCAGTGAAGGGGGGATCAACTACGAGCAGTACTTC	CASSEGGINYEQYF
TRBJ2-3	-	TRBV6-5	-	TGTGCCAGCGGAAGGGGTCGAGCGACACATACGCAGTATTTT	CASGRGRATHTQYF
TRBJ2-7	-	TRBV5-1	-	TGCGCCAGCAGCCCCGACAGTTACTACGAGCAGTACTTC	CASSPDSYYEQYF
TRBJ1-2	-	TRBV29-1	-	TGCAGCGTTGGGTTCGGGGATAGAGGCTACACCTTC	CSVGFGDRGYTF
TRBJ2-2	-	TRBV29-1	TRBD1	TGCAGCGTGGGACAGGGGGCGTACACCGGGGAGCTGTTTTTT	CSVGQGAYTGELFF
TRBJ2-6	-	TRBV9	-	TGTGCCAGCAGCCCGTCTGGGGCCAACGTCCTGACTTTC	CASSPSGANVLTF
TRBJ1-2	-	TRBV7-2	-	TGTGCCAGCAGCTTATTCGCCCGGGGGCAAGGCTACACCTTC	CASSLFARGQGYTF
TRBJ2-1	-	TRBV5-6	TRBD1	TGTGCCAGCAGCTTCAGGGGGTACAATGAGCAGTTCTTC	CASSFRGYNEQFF
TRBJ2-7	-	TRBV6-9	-	TGTGCCAGCAGCTCAGGGGATTTGGGACTAAATGACTCCTACGAGCAGTACTTC	CASSSGDLGLNDSYEQYF
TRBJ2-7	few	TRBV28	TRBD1	TGTGCCAGCAGACCTCTCCGGGACAGGTTCACCTACGAGCAGTACTTC	CASRPLRDRFTYEQYF
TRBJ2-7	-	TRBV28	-	TGTGCCAGTCAGGTCAGAGGTTCTGGCTACGAGCAGTACTTC	CASQVRGSGYEQYF
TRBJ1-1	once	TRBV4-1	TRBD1	TGCGCCAGCAGCCGAAAACTTATCCAGGGGGAGGGGGCTTTCTTT	CASSRKLIQGEGAFF